The source of this T cell receptor beta chain is a study of cytomegalovirus exposure and HLA in healthy donors. This CDR3 contains 12 residues. Germline-derived CDR1 and CDR2 are SGHAT and FQNNGV. The V gene lost 3 bases and the J gene lost 5 bases, with 7 bases spanning the gap. The primer mix had 60 Vbeta and 13 Jbeta primers. Here immunoSEQ multiplex PCR was the method, and the copy in TCRdb shows in-frame clones only, minus some. The table has some 150,000 clones, about 80% seen once. The sequencing sample was made of PBMCs. This rearrangement joins TRBV11-2 to TRBJ1-1, with D hard to call. This receptor was obtained from a man in his thirties or forties in good health and CMV-seronegative. The CDR3 DNA reads TGTGCCAGCAGCTTCGGTCGAACTGAAGCTTTCTTT. Translation: CASSFGRTEAFF.